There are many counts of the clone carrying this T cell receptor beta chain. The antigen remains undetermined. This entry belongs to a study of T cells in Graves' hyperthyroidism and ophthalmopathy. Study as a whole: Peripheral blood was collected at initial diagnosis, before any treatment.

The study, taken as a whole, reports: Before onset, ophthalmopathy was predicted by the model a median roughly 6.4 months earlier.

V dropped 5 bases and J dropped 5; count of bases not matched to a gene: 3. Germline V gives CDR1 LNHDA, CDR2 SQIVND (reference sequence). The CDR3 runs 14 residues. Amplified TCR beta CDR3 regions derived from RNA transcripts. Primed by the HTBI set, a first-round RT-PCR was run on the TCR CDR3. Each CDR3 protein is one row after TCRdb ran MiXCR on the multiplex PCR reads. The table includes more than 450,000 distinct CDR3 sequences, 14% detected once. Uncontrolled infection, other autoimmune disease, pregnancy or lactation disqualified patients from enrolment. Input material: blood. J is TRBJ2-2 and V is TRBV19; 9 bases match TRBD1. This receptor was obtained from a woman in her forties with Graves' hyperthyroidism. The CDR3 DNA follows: TGTGCCAGTAGTGAACAGGGGGCTACCGGGGAGCTGTTTTTT. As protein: CASSEQGATGELFF.